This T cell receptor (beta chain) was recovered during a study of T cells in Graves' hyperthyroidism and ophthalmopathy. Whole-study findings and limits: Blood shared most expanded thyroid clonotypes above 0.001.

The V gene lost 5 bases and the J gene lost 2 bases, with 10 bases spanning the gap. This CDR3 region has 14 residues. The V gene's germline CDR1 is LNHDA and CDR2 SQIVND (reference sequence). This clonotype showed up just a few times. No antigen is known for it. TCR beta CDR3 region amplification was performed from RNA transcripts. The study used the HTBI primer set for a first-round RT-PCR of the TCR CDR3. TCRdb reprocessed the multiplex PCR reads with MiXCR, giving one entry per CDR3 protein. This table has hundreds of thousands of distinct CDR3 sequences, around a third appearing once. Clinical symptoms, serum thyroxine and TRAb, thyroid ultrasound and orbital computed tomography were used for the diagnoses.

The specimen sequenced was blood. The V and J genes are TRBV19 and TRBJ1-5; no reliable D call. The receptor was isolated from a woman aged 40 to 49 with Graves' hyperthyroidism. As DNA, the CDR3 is TGTGCCAGTAGTCCATGGACGCGCAATCAGCCCCAGCATTTT. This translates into CASSPWTRNQPQHF.